The TCR beta chain under discussion was sequenced for a study of cytomegalovirus exposure and HLA in healthy donors. Study-wide results and caveats: Using the classifier, cytomegalovirus status was reportedly diagnosed with high specificity and sensitivity.

Whereas donors were nominally healthy upon sampling, unrecorded immune exposures were probable. To note about this clone: What it binds is unknown.

The PCR used 60 Vbeta and 13 Jbeta primers. Method: immunoSEQ multiplex PCR; TCRdb's copy keeps in-frame clones and lacks some. The sample holds approximately 71,000 clones, more than 70% seen once. This clonotype originated in a woman aged 35 to 49 in good health and CMV-seropositive. Sequencing was done on a sample of PBMCs.

The CDR3 bases are TGTGCCAGCAGTGAGGCCACCGGGAGGTACTTC. Its protein is CASSEATGRYF. This rearrangement joins TRBV2 to TRBJ2-7; weak D call: TRBD2 (6 bases). Trimming took off 3 bases at V and 12 bases at J, with 12 bases between the two ends. Looked up from germline, CDR1 is SNHLY and CDR2 is FYNNEI. The CDR3 consists of 11 residues.